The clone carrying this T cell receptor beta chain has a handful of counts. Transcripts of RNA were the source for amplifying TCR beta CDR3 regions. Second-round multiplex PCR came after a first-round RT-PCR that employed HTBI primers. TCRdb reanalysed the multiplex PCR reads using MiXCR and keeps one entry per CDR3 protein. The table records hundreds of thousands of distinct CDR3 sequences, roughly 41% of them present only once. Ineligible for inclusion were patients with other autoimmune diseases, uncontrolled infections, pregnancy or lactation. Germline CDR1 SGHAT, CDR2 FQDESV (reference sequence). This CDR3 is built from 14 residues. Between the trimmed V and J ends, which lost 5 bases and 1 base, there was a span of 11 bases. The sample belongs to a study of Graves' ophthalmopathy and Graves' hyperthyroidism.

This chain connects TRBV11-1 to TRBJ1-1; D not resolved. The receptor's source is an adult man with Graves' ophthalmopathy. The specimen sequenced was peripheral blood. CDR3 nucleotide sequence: TGTGCCAGCAGCCCTCACGAACCGAACACTGAAGCTTTCTTT. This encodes CASSPHEPNTEAFF.